This TCR beta chain stems from a study of blood T cell repertoires in COVID-19. The overall study: Material from acute and convalescent COVID-19 was sourced from the United States, Italy and Spain.

Original methodology: Amplifying reference gene primers gave estimates of nucleated cell counts. The data were produced by immunoSEQ multiplex PCR, yet TCRdb's version contains in-frame clones alone and is incomplete. Clonal size and the V and J genes are those of that table, whereas D and trimming came from the DNA. The sample lists around 200,000 clones, almost 90% occurring once. The sample was peripheral blood. The sequence was collected from a man aged 18 to 30 with active or convalescent COVID-19.

In nucleotides, the CDR3 is TGTGCCAGCTCACCTACGGGGGATGGCTACACCTTC. Translated, it gives CASSPTGDGYTF. V is TRBV18 and J is TRBJ1-2, with D possibly being TRBD1 (5 bases). The CDR3 totals 12 residues. Trimming left V 3 bases short and J 6 bases short, with 8 bases between. Germline V lookup: CDR1 KGHSH, CDR2 LQKENI.